The 20 T cell receptor beta chains listed next were all sequenced from one sample in a study of regulatory T cells in long-lasting Graves disease. Libraries of TCR beta came from iRepertoire HTBI primers plus Arm-PCR of CDR3 regions. MiXCR was run by TCRdb on the multiplex PCR reads, yielding one entry per CDR3 protein. The sample includes about 540,000 distinct CDR3 sequences, approximately 15% of them seen just once. Time point of the sample: newly diagnosed GD, antithyroid drugs for less than 3 months. TCR sequences were obtained from RNA taken from PBMCs. This same sample was also taken into another study, of T cells in Graves' hyperthyroidism and ophthalmopathy.

Sequences were derived from peripheral blood mononuclear cells (PBMCs), sampled at new diagnosis, from a patient treated with antithyroid drugs. All receptors derive from a man aged 30 to 45 with Graves disease.

This clonotype was counted many times. The rearrangement links TRBV20-1 to TRBJ2-3; a possible D gene is TRBD2 (7 bases). Germline V CDR1 and CDR2: DFQATT, SNEGSKA (reference sequence). The CDR3 is 14 amino acids. V lost 3 bases, J lost 6 bases, and 16 bases lay in between. In nucleotides, the CDR3 is TGCAGTGCTAGCCTCGCGGGGGCCAAGGATACGCAGTATTTT. It translates to CSASLAGAKDTQYF.

Worth noting for this clonotype: At one boundary the junction diverges from the germline segment, which might be a read error. The V gene is TRBV6-5, the J gene TRBJ2-1; the match to TRBD2 covers 9 bases. This CDR3 is 16 amino acids long. Germline V gene sequence: CDR1 MNHEY, CDR2 SVGAGI. Here the CDR3 reads CASNYSGLAGYNEQFF. The CDR3 region has the DNA TGTGCCAGCAATTACTCGGGTCTAGCGGGATACAATGAGCAGTTCTTC.

At least ten counts were recorded for this clonotype. This chain uses TRBV12-5 with TRBJ2-7, with 12 bases fitting TRBD1. The V gene's germline CDR1 is LGHNT and CDR2 FRNRAP. Trimming took 4 bases from V and 5 from J; bases not matched to a gene: 9. The CDR3 extends over 16 amino acids. The CDR3 sequence is CASGWRDRGPEDEQYF. In nucleotides, the CDR3 is TGTGCTAGTGGTTGGAGGGACAGGGGGCCCGAAGACGAGCAGTACTTC.

This clonotype was detected many times. The chain is built from TRBV12-3 or TRBV12-4 and TRBJ1-1; D is unclear. The CDR3 has 14 residues. V lost 3 bases to trimming and J lost 0 bases, with 8 bases between them. CDR3 amino acids: CASSLRAMNTEAFF. The DNA for the CDR3 is TGTGCCAGCAGTTTGCGGGCAATGAACACTGAAGCTTTCTTT.

This clonotype was counted a few times. V gene TRBV29-1 combines with J gene TRBJ2-1; no reliable D call. V shed 3 bases and J shed 7 bases, with 10 bases lying between them. CDR1 and CDR2 (germline): SQVTM, ANQGSEA. This CDR3 has 12 residues. The CDR3 protein is CSVESDGNEQFF. CDR3 in DNA: TGCAGCGTTGAGTCGGACGGAAATGAGCAGTTCTTC.

This clonotype was seen ten or more times. The genes are TRBV7-9 and TRBJ2-7; D might be TRBD1 or TRBD2, each matching 5 bases. The CDR3 totals 15 residues. V was pared by 5 bases and J by 0 bases, with 14 bases between. Germline CDR1 reads SEHNR; CDR2 reads FQNEAQ (reference sequence). This CDR3 is CASSPAGAYSYEQYF. The CDR3 DNA reads as TGTGCCAGCAGCCCCGCCGGGGCCTACTCCTACGAGCAGTACTTC. The whole variable domain, remainder taken from reference TRBV7-9 and TRBJ2-7, is DTGVSQNPRHKITKRGQNVTFRCDPISEHNRLYWYRQTLGQGPEFLTYFQNEAQLEKSRLLSDRFSAERPKGSFSTLEIQRTEQGDSAMYLCASSPAGAYSYEQYFGPGTRLTVT.

The V and J genes are TRBV7-9 and TRBJ2-1, with 10 positions matching TRBD1. The length of the CDR3 is 18 residues. V dropped 5 bases and J dropped 5; count of bases not matched to a gene: 15. The germline V gene has CDR1 SEHNR and CDR2 FQNEAQ (reference sequence). CDR3: CASSQVSAWTGGDNEQFF. For the CDR3, the DNA is TGTGCCAGCAGCCAAGTTTCGGCGTGGACAGGGGGGGACAATGAGCAGTTCTTC.

A few counts support this clonotype. The chain links TRBV19 to TRBJ1-2, with D possibly matching TRBD1 (6 bases). The CDR3 sequence is 12 residues long. Germline CDR1 is LNHDA and CDR2 is SQIVND (reference sequence). Trimming cost V 7 bases and J 8 bases, with 14 bases left between them. CDR3 amino acids: CASNGQSEGYTF. In nucleotides, the CDR3 is TGTGCCAGTAACGGACAGTCGGAAGGCTACACCTTC.

In its sample, this clonotype was seen many times. The V gene is TRBV12-3 or TRBV12-4, the J gene TRBJ2-2, with 10 bases fitting TRBD2. V gave up 6 bases and J gave up 2 bases; unmatched junction bases: 24. The CDR3 sequence is 22 residues long. The CDR3 DNA follows: TGTGCCAGCAGGCTAGCGGGGGAGATTCGCGGGGCTAGCACACTAAACACCGGGGAGCTGTTTTTT. Translated, it gives CASRLAGEIRGASTLNTGELFF.

On this clonotype: Given a much more abundant clone one base away, this may be a read error. The chain links TRBV5-4 to TRBJ2-7, with D possibly being TRBD2 (5 bases). The CDR3 runs to 14 residues. Germline-derived CDR1 and CDR2 are SGHNT and YYREEE (reference sequence). V lost 3 bases and J 0 bases, leaving 10 bases between the germline ends. The CDR3 is CASSSGRGSYEQYF. In nucleotides, the CDR3 is TGTGCCAGCAGCTCAGGACGGGGCTCCTACGAGCAGTACTTC.

V and J are TRBV19 and TRBJ1-1; D unclear. Trimming shortened V by 7 bases and J by 10 bases, and 16 bases separated the two germline ends. The CDR3 extends over 12 amino acids. Germline lookup yields CDR1 LNHDA and CDR2 SQIVND (reference sequence). CDR3 in DNA: TGTGCCAGTAAACGCCTGGTGGGTCCAGCTTTCTTT. This translates into CASKRLVGPAFF.

This clonotype was detected many times. The V and J genes are TRBV20-1 and TRBJ2-3, with TRBD2 identical over 7 bases. The V gene end was trimmed by 6 bases and the J gene end by 0 bases; junction bases not matched to a gene: 9. The germline gives CDR1 DFQATT, CDR2 SNEGSKA (reference sequence). CDR3 length: 15 residues. DNA for the CDR3: TGCAGTGCGAACGCTAGCGGCGCTAGCACAGATACGCAGTATTTT. Its protein product is CSANASGASTDTQYF.

In this sample, this clonotype turned up many times. The V and J genes are TRBV12-3 or TRBV12-4 and TRBJ1-1, with a possible D match to TRBD1 (5 bases). V was clipped by 2 bases and J by 3 bases, with 10 bases between them. The length of the CDR3 is 14 residues. CDR3 amino acids: CASSLNMGDTEAFF. DNA of the CDR3: TGTGCCAGCAGTTTAAATATGGGGGACACTGAAGCTTTCTTT.

This clonotype has at least ten counts. This sequence joins TRBV11-2 and TRBJ2-1; TRBD2 matches at 12 bases. CDR3 length equals 18 residues. CDR1 SGHAT and CDR2 FQNNGV come from the germline V gene. V shed 1 base and J 2 bases; nucleotides not matched to a gene: 6. The CDR3 region has the DNA TGTGCCAGCAGCTTAGTCGCTAGCGGGAGGGGAACCTACAATGAGCAGTTCTTC. It specifies CASSLVASGRGTYNEQFF.

This clonotype was recorded many times. The chain is built from TRBV29-1 and TRBJ2-5; D remains ambiguous. V lost 8 bases to trimming and J lost 9 bases, with 13 bases between them. The CDR3 runs 10 residues. Germline V CDR1 and CDR2: SQVTM, ANQGSEA. The DNA for the CDR3 is TGCAGCTATCATAAGGGATCCCAGTACTTC. Its translation: CSYHKGSQYF.

The CDR3 region is CASSQEPPDTSGSYEQYF. The CDR3 DNA sequence: TGCGCCAGCAGCCAAGAACCACCGGATACTAGCGGTTCCTACGAGCAGTACTTC. The chain joins TRBV4-1 to TRBJ2-7; 8 positions agree with TRBD2. V trimming: 0 bases; J trimming: 1 base; junction bases outside the gene matches: 11. This CDR3 region has 18 residues. Germline V CDR1 and CDR2: MGHRA, YSYEKL.

This clonotype was counted at least ten times. This chain joins TRBV6-1 and TRBJ1-1; unclear D gene. Germline-derived CDR1 and CDR2 are MNHNS and SASEGT. Trimming stripped 6 bases from V and 6 bases from J, with 11 bases between. This CDR3 has 12 residues. The CDR3 loop is CASRGLLPEAFF. CDR3 coding DNA: TGTGCCAGCAGAGGACTCCTACCTGAAGCTTTCTTT.

In its sample, this clonotype was seen a few times. V and J are TRBV20-1 and TRBJ2-1, with D perhaps matching TRBD2 (6 bases). This CDR3 spans 18 amino acids. Trimming left V 0 bases short and J 8 bases short, with 26 bases between. Germline loops: CDR1 DFQATT, CDR2 SNEGSKA (reference sequence). The CDR3 DNA sequence: TGCAGTGCTAGAGAGCTACCAGGCGGGGCTCGAAGAATAGATGAGCAGTTCTTC. Its protein product is CSARELPGGARRIDEQFF.

Regarding this clonotype: This clone may be a read error of a much larger clone one base away. The chain uses TRBV3-1 and TRBJ2-7; 10 bases are shared with TRBD2. J was trimmed by 7 bases and V by 0 bases; bases with no gene match: 6. Germline V lookup: CDR1 LGHDT, CDR2 YNNKEL (reference sequence). CDR3 length: 15 residues. This CDR3 reads CASSQDLAGEAEQYF. The CDR3 DNA follows: TGTGCCAGCAGCCAAGATCTAGCGGGAGAGGCTGAGCAGTACTTC.

As for this clonotype: Possible read error: a much larger clone is one base away. This chain links TRBV10-3 with TRBJ1-2; no reliable D call. CDR3 length: 12 amino acids. Trimming stripped 4 bases from V and 0 bases from J, with 3 bases between. Germline V gene lookup returns CDR1 ENHRY and CDR2 SYGVKD. For the CDR3, the DNA is TGTGCCATCAGTGTATCTAACTATGGCTACACCTTC. It is translated as CAISVSNYGYTF.